The 3 T cell receptor beta chains given below trace back to one sample, sequenced in a study of T cells in pancreatic ductal adenocarcinoma. No neoadjuvant therapy was given to the selected pancreatic ductal adenocarcinoma patients before their surgery. The protocol was immunoSEQ multiplex PCR, while the TCRdb copy is restricted to in-frame clones and leaves out a portion. The sample holds around 100,000 clones, 90% to 95% seen once. Sequences were obtained from PBMCs. The source is a human donor with pancreatic ductal adenocarcinoma.

The V call is TRBV5-1, the J call TRBJ2-1; no clear D gene. Trimming pared 2 bases from V and 5 bases from J, leaving 5 bases between. The CDR3 runs 12 residues. CDR1 is SGHRS, CDR2 YFSETQ, per germline. The DNA of the CDR3 is TGCGCCAGCAGCTTTTCCGACAATGAGCAGTTCTTC. Protein: CASSFSDNEQFF.

The DNA of the CDR3 is TGTGCCAGCAGCCAAGGTCGAGGCGGAACCTACGAGCAGTACTTC. Translating it yields CASSQGRGGTYEQYF. The V and J genes are TRBV4-2 and TRBJ2-7; D remains ambiguous. The CDR3 runs 15 residues. V was trimmed by 1 base and J by 2 bases, leaving 12 bases between them. Germline lookup yields CDR1 LGHNA and CDR2 YNFKEQ.

The chain links TRBV28 to TRBJ2-1; possible D gene TRBD2, 6 bases. Germline CDR1 and CDR2: MDHEN and SYDVKM. V was cut by 1 base and J by 6 bases, with 10 bases left in between. The CDR3 spans 14 residues. For the CDR3, the DNA is TGTGCCAGCAGTTTATCCAGGAGGGGCAATGAGCAGTTCTTC. Translating it yields CASSLSRRGNEQFF.